This T cell receptor beta chain was identified in a study of blood T cell repertoires in COVID-19. CDR1 is SNHLY and CDR2 is FYNNEI in the germline V gene. With V trimmed by 7 bases and J by 8 bases, 5 bases remained unmatched. This CDR3 is 13 amino acids long. Libraries were prepared by immunoSEQ multiplex PCR; TCRdb keeps only in-frame clonotypes and omits some of them. The data hold roughly 140,000 clones, with approximately 80% observed a single time. The TCR comes from a man aged 55 to 69 with active or convalescent COVID-19. This rearrangement joins TRBV2 to TRBJ1-4; TRBD1 aligns across 9 bases. The sequenced sample consisted of peripheral blood. The CDR3: CASISTGGEKLFF. In DNA form, the CDR3 reads TGTGCCAGCATCTCGACAGGGGGAGAAAAACTGTTTTTT. Based on the CDR3 plus reference TRBV2 and TRBJ1-4, the full variable domain is EPEVTQTPSHQVTQMGQEVILRCVPISNHLYFYWYRQILGQKVEFLVSFYNNEISEKSEIFDDQFSVERPDGSNFTLKIRSTKLEDSAMYFCASISTGGEKLFFGSGTQLSVL.